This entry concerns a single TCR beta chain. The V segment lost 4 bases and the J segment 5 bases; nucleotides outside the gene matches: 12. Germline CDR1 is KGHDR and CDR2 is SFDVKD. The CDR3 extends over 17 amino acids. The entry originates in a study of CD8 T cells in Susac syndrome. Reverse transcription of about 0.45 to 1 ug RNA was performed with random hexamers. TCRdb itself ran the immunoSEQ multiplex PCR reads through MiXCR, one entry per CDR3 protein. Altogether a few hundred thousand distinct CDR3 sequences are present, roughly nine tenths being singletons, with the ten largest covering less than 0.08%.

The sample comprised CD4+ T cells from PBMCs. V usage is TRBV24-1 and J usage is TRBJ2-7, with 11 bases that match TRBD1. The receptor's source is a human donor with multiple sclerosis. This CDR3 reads CATSEGRGDRGTHEQYF. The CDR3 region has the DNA TGTGCCACCAGTGAGGGCAGGGGGGACAGGGGGACGCACGAGCAGTACTTC.